This T cell receptor (beta chain) was found in a study of shared clonotypes between healthy human individuals (dated by TCRdb to about 2020). With regard to the full study: Three men and a couple of women, aged 18 to 49 years, made up the cohort. Per donor, three plates each were used for CD4 naive and CD4 memory, two for CD8 naive, and one for CD8 memory. To estimate repertoire size and how much clonotype sharing occurs between individuals, the study deeply sequenced the blood TCR repertoires of roughly 5 healthy adults. Libraries were prepared and TCR repertoires were sequenced by different laboratories using diverse techniques, in order to increase sequencing depth and limit assay-specific biases. Each donor's leukapheresis produced roughly between roughly 0.85 and 9.5 billion PBMCs.

On the study overall, not on this receptor specifically: Because the study included only a small number of donors, the genetic and exposure-history diversity represented was limited. Sampling was restricted to blood, and TCR repertoires in tissues likely differ from the TCR repertoires found in blood. Pairwise subsampling led to the expectation that sequencing depth would affect the degree of clonotype sharing among donors. Compared with non-shared clonotypes, the clonotypes found in all four sorted-subset donors had higher generation probabilities. Incomplete sequencing was indicated by rarefaction of sorted-subset datasets, despite the large sequencing depth. Larger estimated clonotype richness was generally found for naive subsets than for memory subsets. Around 5% of naive CD4, around 3.5% of naive CD8, approximately 2.2% of memory CD4, and around 0.42% of memory CD8 clonotypes were shared across a few donors.

A remark on this clone: Its binding antigen is unknown. No base quality information exists; no much larger clone differs at one position.

The donors were healthy, HIV-negative adults who had no recently reported acute infections or vaccinations. All donors were Caucasian adults living in Nashville, Tennessee, USA. Magnetic negative selection was used to enrich CD4+ T cells, after which naive cells were positively selected on CD45RA and the negative fraction became the memory subset. Blood was obtained by leukapheresis, after which PBMCs were separated by Ficoll-Histopaque density gradient centrifugation and cryopreserved in liquid nitrogen vapor phase. Analytical flow cytometry was used to check the purity and quantity of every magnetically sorted T cell population. From each sorted fraction, genomic DNA was isolated and quantified by UV absorbance on a Nanodrop 2000c. From the cysteine through the phenylalanine, the CDR3 covers 14 amino acids. Left in the record is the CDR3 DNA by itself, 42 bases read in frame from the first base. The CDR1 and CDR2 encoded by the germline V gene are SGHTA and FQGTGA. For this chain, trimming is 5 bases at the V end and 5 bases at the J end, and the number of junction bases without a gene match is 4.

Using the deep immunoSEQ assay, TCR CDR3 regions were amplified from genomic DNA by multiplex PCR. For each cell subset, the extracted genomic DNA was distributed evenly across all wells of several immunoSEQ 96-well plates, and each plate served as one replicate. For sorted subsets, around 200 ng genomic DNA, equal to tens of thousands of T cell genomes, was loaded into each replicate PCR. The purified libraries were quantified using a Qubit 3.0 fluorometer, sized with a Bioanalyzer 2100, and then quantified again using the KAPA Library Quantification kit. Every immunoSEQ 96-well plate was sequenced on a separate single-read 150-cycle Illumina NextSeq 550 flow cell. The paper's data handling went like this. Because the immunoSEQ output included only junctional sequences and no quality scores, the filtering could not be the same as the filtering used for full-length reads. To assign V/J genes and CDR3, sequences were annotated against IMGT germline references using PyIR, a Python wrapper for IgBLAST v1.9. Reads were removed for weak V/J assignments (E-value above 1e-6), missing CDR3, stop codons, out-of-frame junctions, or ambiguous translated residues. V3J clonotypes were defined by identical inferred V gene, J gene, and CDR3 amino acid sequence. The percentage overlap between two repertoires was calculated by dividing the number of shared unique clonotypes by the size of the smaller repertoire. RTK rarefaction, the Chao1 estimator, and Recon v2.1 estimates of unobserved clonotypes were used to assess repertoire richness. For all TCRbeta clonotypes obtained by the gDNA method from a handful of donors, generation probabilities were computed with OLGA. Entries here come from immuneACCESS through TCRdb and include only in-frame sequences with V and J called. Some clones fail to appear in such tables; in the studies checked, an unresolved V gene covers under half of the shortfall, and the cause of the remainder is unknown. The D gene and trimming were derived from the DNA, and the V and J assignments and clone size from that table. Counted in this sample were about 230,000 clones; approximately 65% of them appeared once. The ten largest clones represent 11% of the sample.

Sequencing was performed on memory CD4+ T cells sorted from blood. According to the study, the label for this sample's cell subset or site signals: CD45RA-negative fraction. The chain is made from TRBV7-3 and TRBJ2-1; TRBD2 aligns with 9 central bases. The clonotype comes from a young man in good health. CDR3 loop: CASSPSGMNNEQFF. The nucleotides are TGTGCCAGCAGCCCTAGCGGGATGAACAATGAGCAGTTCTTC.